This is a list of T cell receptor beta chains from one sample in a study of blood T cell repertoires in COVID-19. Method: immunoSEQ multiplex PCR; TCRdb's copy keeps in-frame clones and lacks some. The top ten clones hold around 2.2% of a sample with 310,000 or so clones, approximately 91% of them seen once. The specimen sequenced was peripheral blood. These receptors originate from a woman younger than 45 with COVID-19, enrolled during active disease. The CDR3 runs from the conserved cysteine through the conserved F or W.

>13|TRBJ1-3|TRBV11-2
CASSLGLQNTIYF
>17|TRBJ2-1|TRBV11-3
CASSLGSGESFYNEQFF
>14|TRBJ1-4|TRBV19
CASSLLGADEKLFF
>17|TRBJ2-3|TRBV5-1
CASSLVLAGVGTDTQYF
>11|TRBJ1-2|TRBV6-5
CASSSPLGYTF
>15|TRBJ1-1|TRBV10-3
CAISDRGAYNTEAFF
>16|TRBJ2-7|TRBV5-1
CASSLEASGVPYEQYF
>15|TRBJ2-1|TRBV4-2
CASSQVREGHNEQFF
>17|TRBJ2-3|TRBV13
CASSLGLRQGRTDTQYF
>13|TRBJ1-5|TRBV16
CASSLGSWQPQHF
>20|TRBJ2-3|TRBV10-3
CAISVEADRTSGRITDTQYF